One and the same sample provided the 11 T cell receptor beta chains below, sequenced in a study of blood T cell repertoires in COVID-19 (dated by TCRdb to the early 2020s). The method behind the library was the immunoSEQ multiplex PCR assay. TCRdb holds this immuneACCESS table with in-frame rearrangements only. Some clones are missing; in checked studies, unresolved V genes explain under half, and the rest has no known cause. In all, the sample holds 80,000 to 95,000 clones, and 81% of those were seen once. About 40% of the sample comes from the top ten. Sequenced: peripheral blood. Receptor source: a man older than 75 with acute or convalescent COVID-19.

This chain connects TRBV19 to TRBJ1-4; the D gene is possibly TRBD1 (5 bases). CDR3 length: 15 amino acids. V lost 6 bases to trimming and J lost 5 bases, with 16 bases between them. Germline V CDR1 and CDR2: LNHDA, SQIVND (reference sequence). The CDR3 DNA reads TGTGCCAGTAGGACCAGGCGGGGCTTGAATGAAAAACTGTTTTTT. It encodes CASRTRRGLNEKLFF.

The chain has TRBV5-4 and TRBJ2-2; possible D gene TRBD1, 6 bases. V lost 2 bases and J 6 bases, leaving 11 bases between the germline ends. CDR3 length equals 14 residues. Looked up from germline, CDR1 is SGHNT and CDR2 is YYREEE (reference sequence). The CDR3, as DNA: TGTGCCAGCAGCTTCGTACAGGGACCCGGGGAGCTGTTTTTT. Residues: CASSFVQGPGELFF.

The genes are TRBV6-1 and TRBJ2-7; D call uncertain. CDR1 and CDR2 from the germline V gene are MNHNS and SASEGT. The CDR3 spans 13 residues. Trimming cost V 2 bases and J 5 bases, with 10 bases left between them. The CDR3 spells CASSESTPNEQYF. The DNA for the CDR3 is TGTGCCAGCAGTGAATCCACTCCGAACGAGCAGTACTTC.

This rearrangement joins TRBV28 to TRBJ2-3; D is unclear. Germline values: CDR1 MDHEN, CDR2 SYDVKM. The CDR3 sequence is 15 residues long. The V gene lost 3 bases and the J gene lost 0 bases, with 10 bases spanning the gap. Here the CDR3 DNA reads TGTGCCAGCAGTTTGGTGAAGACTAGCACAGATACGCAGTATTTT. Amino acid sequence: CASSLVKTSTDTQYF.

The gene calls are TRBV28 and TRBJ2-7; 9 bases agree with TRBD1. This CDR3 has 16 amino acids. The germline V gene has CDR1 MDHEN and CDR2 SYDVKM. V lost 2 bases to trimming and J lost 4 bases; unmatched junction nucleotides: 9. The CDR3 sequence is CASSLGQVGQGYEQYF. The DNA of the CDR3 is TGTGCCAGCAGTTTAGGCCAGGTGGGACAGGGATACGAGCAGTACTTC.

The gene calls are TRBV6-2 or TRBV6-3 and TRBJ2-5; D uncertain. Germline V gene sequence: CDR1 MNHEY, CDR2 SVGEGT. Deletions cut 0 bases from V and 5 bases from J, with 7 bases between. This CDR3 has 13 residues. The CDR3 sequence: CASSYSSYETQYF. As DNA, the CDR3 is TGTGCCAGCAGTTACTCGAGTTACGAGACCCAGTACTTC.

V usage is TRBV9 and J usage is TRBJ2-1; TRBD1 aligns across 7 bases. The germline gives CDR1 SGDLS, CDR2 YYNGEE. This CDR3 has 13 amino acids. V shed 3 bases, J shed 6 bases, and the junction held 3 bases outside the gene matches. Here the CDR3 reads CASSGYRGNEQFF. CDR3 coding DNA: TGTGCCAGCAGCGGTTACAGGGGCAATGAGCAGTTCTTC.

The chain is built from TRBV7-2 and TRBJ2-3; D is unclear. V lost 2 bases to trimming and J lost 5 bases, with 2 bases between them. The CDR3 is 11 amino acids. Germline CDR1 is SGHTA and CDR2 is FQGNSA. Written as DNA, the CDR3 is TGTGCCAGCAGCTTACTAGATACGCAGTATTTT. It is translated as CASSLLDTQYF.

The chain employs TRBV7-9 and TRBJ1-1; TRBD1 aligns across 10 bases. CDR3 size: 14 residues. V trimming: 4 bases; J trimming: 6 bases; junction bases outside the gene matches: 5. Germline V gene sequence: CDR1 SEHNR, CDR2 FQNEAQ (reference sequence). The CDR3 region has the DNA TGTGCCAGCAGCTCCTTGGACAGGGGGGCTGAAGCTTTCTTT. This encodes CASSSLDRGAEAFF.

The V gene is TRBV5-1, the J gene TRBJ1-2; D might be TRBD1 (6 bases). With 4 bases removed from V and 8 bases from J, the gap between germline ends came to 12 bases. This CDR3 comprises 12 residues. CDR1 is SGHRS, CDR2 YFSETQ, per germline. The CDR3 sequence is CASSEGGVGYTF. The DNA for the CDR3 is TGCGCCAGCAGCGAAGGGGGGGTAGGCTACACCTTC.

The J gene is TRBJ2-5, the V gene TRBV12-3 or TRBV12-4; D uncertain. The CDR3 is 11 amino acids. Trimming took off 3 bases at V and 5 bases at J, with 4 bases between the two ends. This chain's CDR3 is CASSFRETQYF. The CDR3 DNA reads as TGTGCCAGCAGTTTCAGGGAGACCCAGTACTTC.